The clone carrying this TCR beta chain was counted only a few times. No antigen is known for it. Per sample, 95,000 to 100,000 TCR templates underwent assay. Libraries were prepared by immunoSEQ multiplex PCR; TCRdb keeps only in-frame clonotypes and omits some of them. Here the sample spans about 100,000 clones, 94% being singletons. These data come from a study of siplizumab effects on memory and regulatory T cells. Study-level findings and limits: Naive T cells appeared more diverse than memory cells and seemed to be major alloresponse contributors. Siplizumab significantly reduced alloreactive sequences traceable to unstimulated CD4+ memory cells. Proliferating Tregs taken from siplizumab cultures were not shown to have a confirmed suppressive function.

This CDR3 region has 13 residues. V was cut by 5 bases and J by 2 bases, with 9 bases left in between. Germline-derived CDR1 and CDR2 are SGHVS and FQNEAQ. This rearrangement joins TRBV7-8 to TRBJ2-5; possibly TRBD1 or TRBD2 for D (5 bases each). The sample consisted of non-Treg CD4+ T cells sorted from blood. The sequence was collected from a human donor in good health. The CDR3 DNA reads TGTGCCAGCAGCCAGGGACGGCAAGAGACCCAGTACTTC. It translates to CASSQGRQETQYF.